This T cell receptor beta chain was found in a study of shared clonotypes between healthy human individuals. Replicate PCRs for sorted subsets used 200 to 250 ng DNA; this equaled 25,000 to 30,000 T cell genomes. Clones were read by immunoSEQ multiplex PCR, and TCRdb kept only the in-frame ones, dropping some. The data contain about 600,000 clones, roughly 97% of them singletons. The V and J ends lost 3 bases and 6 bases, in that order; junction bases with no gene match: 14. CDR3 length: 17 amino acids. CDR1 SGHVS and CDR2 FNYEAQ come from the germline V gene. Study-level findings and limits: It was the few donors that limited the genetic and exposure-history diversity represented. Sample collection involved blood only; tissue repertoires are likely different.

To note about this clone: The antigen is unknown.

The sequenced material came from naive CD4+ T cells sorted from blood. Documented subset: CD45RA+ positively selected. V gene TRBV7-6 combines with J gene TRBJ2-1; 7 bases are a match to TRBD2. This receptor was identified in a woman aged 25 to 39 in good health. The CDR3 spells CASSFSVASGAPNEQFF. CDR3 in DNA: TGTGCCAGCAGCTTCTCGGTGGCGAGCGGGGCCCCCAATGAGCAGTTCTTC. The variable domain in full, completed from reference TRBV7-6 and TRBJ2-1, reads GAGVSQSPRYKVTKRGQDVALRCDPISGHVSLYWYRQALGQGPEFLTYFNYEAQQDKSGLPNDRFSAERPEGSISTLTIQRTEQRDSAMYRCASSFSVASGAPNEQFFGPGTRLTVL.